What follows are 7 T cell receptor beta chains derived from one specimen sequenced in a study of T cells in Graves' hyperthyroidism and ophthalmopathy. TCR beta CDR3 regions were amplified from RNA. HTBI primers were employed in a first-round RT-PCR of the TCR CDR3. A single record per CDR3 protein comes from TCRdb applying MiXCR to the multiplex PCR reads. The table includes some 500,000 distinct CDR3 sequences, approximately 15% detected once. Material: blood. The receptors shown here come from a woman aged 18-29 years with Graves' hyperthyroidism.

This clonotype was counted at least ten times. The chain's CDR3 is CASSLLQGGNSPLHF. The CDR3 nucleotides read TGTGCCAGCAGCCTCCTACAGGGAGGCAATTCACCCCTCCACTTT. V gene TRBV11-2 combines with J gene TRBJ1-6, with D perhaps matching TRBD1 (6 bases). CDR1 and CDR2 from the germline V gene are SGHAT and FQNNGV. This CDR3 is built from 15 residues. V shed 5 bases and J shed 7 bases, with 15 bases lying between them.

This clonotype has at least ten counts. This chain uses TRBV3-1 with TRBJ2-7, with 7 bases lining up with TRBD1. The CDR3 is 16 residues long. The germline gives CDR1 LGHDT, CDR2 YNNKEL (reference sequence). Unmatched junction bases numbered 12, after V lost 1 base and J lost 6 bases. The CDR3 coding sequence is TGTGCCAGCAGCCAAGCTAGTGGTTTCGGACAGGCCGAGCAGTACTTC. Translation: CASSQASGFGQAEQYF.

This clonotype was seen more than once but under ten times. The CDR3: CASSYGTGTNTEAFF. CDR3 coding DNA: TGCGCCAGCAGCTATGGGACAGGTACGAACACTGAAGCTTTCTTT. The chain uses TRBV5-1 and TRBJ1-1; 8 bases match TRBD1. Germline V gives CDR1 SGHRS, CDR2 YFSETQ. The trim removed 3 bases at V and 1 base at J, leaving 5 bases unmatched. This CDR3 is 15 amino acids long.

This clonotype came up many times. V usage is TRBV9 and J usage is TRBJ1-6, with a weak D call TRBD1 (5 bases). The V end was cut by 0 bases, the J end by 7 bases, with 11 bases between. CDR1 is SGDLS, CDR2 YYNGEE, per germline. The CDR3 has 15 residues. The CDR3 nucleotides read TGTGCCAGCAGCGTAGCGGAGGGGCAGAATTCACCCCTCCACTTT. Protein sequence: CASSVAEGQNSPLHF.

This clonotype was counted ten times or more. The V call is TRBV24-1, the J call TRBJ1-5; D not resolved. Trimming cost V 10 bases and J 4 bases, with 4 bases left between them. In germline, CDR1 is KGHDR, CDR2 SFDVKD. The CDR3 contains 10 residues. CDR3 coding DNA: TGTGCCACGGGTAATCAGCCCCAGCATTTT. Its protein is CATGNQPQHF.

In this sample, this clonotype turned up many times. The chain uses TRBV13 and TRBJ2-5; TRBD2 aligns across 14 bases. The CDR3 loop spans 19 amino acids. Germline CDR1 and CDR2: PRHDT and FYEKMQ (reference sequence). V gave up 5 bases and J gave up 5 bases; unmatched junction bases: 16. Here the CDR3 DNA reads TGTGCCAGCAGCCTCCCCCCTCAGGGACTAGCGGGAGCTGGTGAGACCCAGTACTTC. It yields the protein CASSLPPQGLAGAGETQYF.

This clonotype was recorded many times. This rearrangement joins TRBV19 to TRBJ1-1, with D unresolved. CDR1 is LNHDA, CDR2 SQIVND, per germline (reference sequence). Trimming took 5 bases from V and 0 from J, leaving 7 bases between them. This CDR3 has 13 amino acids. The CDR3 nucleotides are TGTGCCAGTAGTTCGACTGTGAACACTGAAGCTTTCTTT. This codes for CASSSTVNTEAFF.